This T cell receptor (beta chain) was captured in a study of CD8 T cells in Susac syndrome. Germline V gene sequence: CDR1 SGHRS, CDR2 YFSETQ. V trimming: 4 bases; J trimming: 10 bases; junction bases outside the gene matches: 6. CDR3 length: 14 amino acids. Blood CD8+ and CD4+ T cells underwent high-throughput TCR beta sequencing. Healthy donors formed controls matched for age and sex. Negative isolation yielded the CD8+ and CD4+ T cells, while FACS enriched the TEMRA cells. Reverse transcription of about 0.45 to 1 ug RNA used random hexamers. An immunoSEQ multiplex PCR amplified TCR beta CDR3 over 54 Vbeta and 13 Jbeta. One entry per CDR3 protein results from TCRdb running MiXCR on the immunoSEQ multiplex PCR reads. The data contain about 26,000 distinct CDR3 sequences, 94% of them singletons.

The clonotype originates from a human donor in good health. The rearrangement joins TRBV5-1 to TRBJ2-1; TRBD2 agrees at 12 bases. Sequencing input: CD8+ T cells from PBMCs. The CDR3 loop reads CASSPRTSGEEQFF. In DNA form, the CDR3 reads TGCGCCAGCAGCCCTCGGACTAGCGGGGAAGAGCAGTTCTTC.